A selection of T cell receptor beta chains follows, all from one sample in a study of T cells in Graves' hyperthyroidism and ophthalmopathy. MiXCR, applied by TCRdb to the multiplex PCR reads, yields one record per CDR3 protein. The sample has roughly 580,000 distinct CDR3 sequences, approximately 13% seen once; the top ten hold 4.5% to 6%. The specimen sequenced was blood. All receptors derive from a woman aged 25 to 39 with Graves' hyperthyroidism that later progressed to Graves' ophthalmopathy. The CDR3 runs from the conserved cysteine through the conserved F or W. D genes are given only for firm matches. Part of the rows lack a size; the others show once, few, many or a class for expanded clones.

CDR3 DNA	CDR3 protein	V gene	D gene	J gene	clone size
TGCGCCAGCAGCTTGACGGGGATTCCTCCCTCCTACGAGCAGTACTTC	CASSLTGIPPSYEQYF	TRBV5-1	-	TRBJ2-7	-
TGTGCCAGCAGTTTACAGGGGGCGAGCGGCTACACCTTC	CASSLQGASGYTF	TRBV28	TRBD1	TRBJ1-2	many
TGTGCCAGCAGCCAAGGGACAGGAGGCTCTGGGGCCAACGTCCTGACTTTC	CASSQGTGGSGANVLTF	TRBV3-1	TRBD1	TRBJ2-6	many
TGTGCCAGTAGTATAGACGCCGGGACAGGGGTCAACGAGCAGTACTTC	CASSIDAGTGVNEQYF	TRBV19	TRBD1	TRBJ2-7	-
TGCAGTGCTAGAGATCTATCTGGGAGCTCCTACAATGAGCAGTTCTTC	CSARDLSGSSYNEQFF	TRBV20-1	-	TRBJ2-1	many
TGCAGTGCCAGGGACTGGGTTCAAAATTCACCCCTCCACTTT	CSARDWVQNSPLHF	TRBV20-1	-	TRBJ1-6	-
TGCAGTGCTAGGGAACTAGCGGGAGTTAAAAACATTCAGTACTTC	CSARELAGVKNIQYF	TRBV20-1	TRBD2	TRBJ2-4	many
TGTGCCAGCAGTTACTGGACCGGGGAGCAGTACTTC	CASSYWTGEQYF	TRBV6-2/TRBV6-3	-	TRBJ2-7	few
TGTGCCAGCTCACCCCCTACAGGGGCAGGGGAAGAGACCCAGTACTTC	CASSPPTGAGEETQYF	TRBV18	TRBD1	TRBJ2-5	many
TGCAGCCTTGGAAGCGGGGGCTTAGGGAACACTGAAGCTTTCTTT	CSLGSGGLGNTEAFF	TRBV20-1	-	TRBJ1-1	many
TGTGCCAGCAGCAAGAATCAGCCCCAGCATTTT	CASSKNQPQHF	TRBV28	-	TRBJ1-5	many
TGTGCCAGCAGTTACTCGAAACAAGTCTTTGGAGAGACCCAGTACTTC	CASSYSKQVFGETQYF	TRBV6-5	-	TRBJ2-5	many
TGTGCCACCAGCCTCCCCCGAGGACAGGGACATCAGCCCCAGCATTTT	CATSLPRGQGHQPQHF	TRBV15	TRBD1	TRBJ1-5	few
TGTGCCAGCAGTTACTCGGGCGGAGACTACAATGAGCAGTTCTTC	CASSYSGGDYNEQFF	TRBV6-5	-	TRBJ2-1	many
TGTGCCTGGAGTGCTGGGTTCGGGGGCGAGGGCTACACCTTC	CAWSAGFGGEGYTF	TRBV30	-	TRBJ1-2	many
TGTGCCACCAGTGACCTCAGCAATCAGCCCCAGCATTTT	CATSDLSNQPQHF	TRBV24-1	-	TRBJ1-5	many
TGTGCCAGCAGCTTAGCTGTCCTAGCAGGCTCCTCTAGGACGCAGTATTTT	CASSLAVLAGSSRTQYF	TRBV7-2	-	TRBJ2-3	many
TGTGCCAGCGCGGATGGGACAGGGAACACTGAAGCTTTCTTT	CASADGTGNTEAFF	TRBV12-3/TRBV12-4	TRBD1	TRBJ1-1	many
TGTGCCAGCAGCATCCGGGATCACGGAGAGCAGTTCTTC	CASSIRDHGEQFF	TRBV11-2	-	TRBJ2-1	many
TGTGCCAGCCGGAGGGGGGCTAACTATGGCTACACCTTC	CASRRGANYGYTF	TRBV6-1	-	TRBJ1-2	many
TGTGGGGCTAGCGACTCCTACGAGCAGTACTTC	CGASDSYEQYF	TRBV6-1	-	TRBJ2-7	-
TGTGCCAGCAGCCCACGGACTAGCGGGAGTGGAGAGACCCAGTACTTC	CASSPRTSGSGETQYF	TRBV3-1	TRBD2	TRBJ2-5	-
TGCGCCAGCAGCCTCTCCCCGGGAGAAACGACCGAGCAGTACTTC	CASSLSPGETTEQYF	TRBV4-1	-	TRBJ2-7	many
TGTGCCACCAGTGATTCCGCGACTGGGAGAGGTGAAAAACTGTTTTTT	CATSDSATGRGEKLFF	TRBV24-1	-	TRBJ1-4	many
TGTGCCAGCAGTTTACGAGCCCACAGGGGGACTAATGAAAAACTGTTTTTT	CASSLRAHRGTNEKLFF	TRBV28	TRBD1	TRBJ1-4	-
TGTGCCAGCAGCTCCCACCGGGGTGGGGTCACTGAAGCTTTCTTT	CASSSHRGGVTEAFF	TRBV7-2	-	TRBJ1-1	many
TGTGCCAGCAGCCAAGATTTGGGGAACAGGCCCTCCGGAGCTTTCTTT	CASSQDLGNRPSGAFF	TRBV3-1	-	TRBJ1-1	many
TGTGCCAGCACCACTAGCGGGAGTTCGCATGAGCAGTTCTTC	CASTTSGSSHEQFF	TRBV12-3/TRBV12-4	TRBD2	TRBJ2-1	-
TGCAGCGCTCAGGGAGTCCGGGATTCCGAGCAGTACTTC	CSAQGVRDSEQYF	TRBV29-1	-	TRBJ2-7	-
TGTGCCAGCAGCCCGGGACTCTCTTATCAGCCCCAGCATTTT	CASSPGLSYQPQHF	TRBV28	-	TRBJ1-5	-
TGTGCCAGCAGCAATACGGGGACCGCTGATAATTCACGCCTCCACTTT	CASSNTGTADNSRLHF	TRBV9	-	TRBJ1-6	-
TGTGCCAGCAGCCCACCACCGGGACTTCACACAGATACGCAGTATTTT	CASSPPPGLHTDTQYF	TRBV3-1	-	TRBJ2-3	many
TGTGCCAGCAGCGTAGCTGGACGGTATAATTCACCCCTCCACTTT	CASSVAGRYNSPLHF	TRBV9	-	TRBJ1-6	-
TGCAGTGCTAGAGATCCGCTAGCGGCCCCCTACGAGCAGTACTTC	CSARDPLAAPYEQYF	TRBV20-1	TRBD2	TRBJ2-7	-
TGTGCCTGGAGCAAGTCACGGGCGAGTACGTACGAGCAGTACTTC	CAWSKSRASTYEQYF	TRBV30	-	TRBJ2-7	-
TGCAGTGCTAGAGCCGGAGGGGACTATAATTCACCCCTCCACTTT	CSARAGGDYNSPLHF	TRBV20-1	-	TRBJ1-6	few
TGCAGTGCTAGAGATCGGCTAGGGTTATATGGCTACACCTTC	CSARDRLGLYGYTF	TRBV20-1	-	TRBJ1-2	few
TGTGCCAGCAGCCACGAACTAGCAGGGGGAGCGGATACGCAGTATTTT	CASSHELAGGADTQYF	TRBV3-1	-	TRBJ2-3	many
TGTGCCAGCAGTTACTCGAGACTCAGGGGCTCCTACGAGCAGTACTTC	CASSYSRLRGSYEQYF	TRBV6-5	-	TRBJ2-7	few
TGTGCCAGCAGACCCGAGGGCCACGAGCAGTACTTC	CASRPEGHEQYF	TRBV12-3/TRBV12-4	-	TRBJ2-7	many
TGTGCCTCCACAGGCAGAGCTAACTATGGCTACACCTTC	CASTGRANYGYTF	TRBV30	-	TRBJ1-2	many
TGTGCCAGCTCACTTTCTGGCGGTCGGGATAGCAATCAGCCCCAGCATTTT	CASSLSGGRDSNQPQHF	TRBV18	-	TRBJ1-5	many
TGTGCCAGCAGTTTATGGGGGACAGGGGGCACCTATGGCTACACCTTC	CASSLWGTGGTYGYTF	TRBV28	TRBD1	TRBJ1-2	-
TGTGCCAGCTCCTCGGGCAGGGGGCTACAGGATACGCAGTATTTT	CASSSGRGLQDTQYF	TRBV18	TRBD1	TRBJ2-3	few
TGTGCCACACTTGAGGGGGATTACAATGAGCAGTTCTTC	CATLEGDYNEQFF	TRBV18	-	TRBJ2-1	few
TGTGCCAGCAGCGTAGCGGTAAGAAATGAGCAGTTCTTC	CASSVAVRNEQFF	TRBV9	-	TRBJ2-1	many
TGCAGTGCTCGAACTCGCGGGGTCGGGGAGCTGTTTTTT	CSARTRGVGELFF	TRBV20-1	-	TRBJ2-2	-
TGTGCCTGGAGTCACACGGGGGCGCCTCTAGGTACGCAGTATTTT	CAWSHTGAPLGTQYF	TRBV30	-	TRBJ2-3	many
TGTGCCTGGAGTGTCGGCAGGGCGTCGGTGGAGACCCAGTACTTC	CAWSVGRASVETQYF	TRBV30	-	TRBJ2-5	many
TGCAGTGCTCCCGGCGGTGAGCAGTTCTTC	CSAPGGEQFF	TRBV20-1	-	TRBJ2-1	many
TGTGCCAGCACGGACAGGGGGAGGGCAGATACGCAGTATTTT	CASTDRGRADTQYF	TRBV28	TRBD1	TRBJ2-3	many
TGCAGTGCCCTGGACAGGTTATCCACAGATACGCAGTATTTT	CSALDRLSTDTQYF	TRBV20-1	TRBD1	TRBJ2-3	-
TGTGCCAGTAGTATTTACGCGGGAGGGAGCACAGATACGCAGTATTTT	CASSIYAGGSTDTQYF	TRBV19	TRBD2	TRBJ2-3	-
TGTGCCAGCAGCCAGGGGCTGGGGGCGAACGAGCAGTACTTC	CASSQGLGANEQYF	TRBV3-1	-	TRBJ2-7	many
TGTGCCAGCAGCCTCCAAGGGACGGACGATTCACCCCTCCACTTT	CASSLQGTDDSPLHF	TRBV7-9	-	TRBJ1-6	many
TGCAGCGCCCCCAGGGGGGTGGATGGCACCGGGGAGCTGTTTTTT	CSAPRGVDGTGELFF	TRBV29-1	-	TRBJ2-2	-
TGTGCCAGCTCACCCTACGGGACAGGGGTTAGCAATCAGCCCCAGCATTTT	CASSPYGTGVSNQPQHF	TRBV18	TRBD1	TRBJ1-5	-
TGTGCCAGTAGGATATTCGGTGAGGAGGGCACTGAAGCTTTCTTT	CASRIFGEEGTEAFF	TRBV19	-	TRBJ1-1	many
TGCAGTGCAATTCGCGGGACAGGGGCCTACGAGCAGTACTTC	CSAIRGTGAYEQYF	TRBV20-1	TRBD1	TRBJ2-7	many
TGTGCCAGCACCCGACAGGGGGCGGGAAACTATGGCTACACCTTC	CASTRQGAGNYGYTF	TRBV12-3/TRBV12-4	TRBD1	TRBJ1-2	-